The 4 T cell receptor beta chains below were found in one sample sequenced in a study of beta chain features in type 1 diabetes. Their recognized antigens are unknown. Findings and caveats of the study: Patients with Type 1 diabetes showed moderately but significantly shorter TCRB CDR3s in all four CD4+ subsets.

Expressed TCRB transcripts were sequenced, since all the RNA that had been isolated was reverse transcribed. Assay: immunoSEQ multiplex PCR; the TCRdb copy retains only in-frame clones and omits some. The sample lists more than 95,000 clones; 25% to 30% were seen once. The sequencing input was central memory CD4+ T cells from blood. These TCRs come from a woman aged 18-29 years with type 1 diabetes.

This clone has more than one count but fewer than ten. The J gene is TRBJ2-7, the V gene TRBV5-4; TRBD2 aligns across 7 bases. Germline CDR1 SGHNT, CDR2 YYREEE (reference sequence). Germline trimming cut 0 bases from V and 0 bases from J; bases unmatched to any gene: 3. The CDR3 has 15 residues. CDR3 in amino acids: CASSLDPSGSYEQYF. Written as DNA, the CDR3 is TGTGCCAGCAGCTTGGATCCTAGCGGCTCCTACGAGCAGTACTTC.

In its sample, this clone was seen once. The CDR3 DNA sequence: TGTGCCAGCAGCCCCGGGACAGGTCTTGCGGATACGCAGTATTTT. The encoded protein is CASSPGTGLADTQYF. The rearrangement uses TRBV5-6 and TRBJ2-3, with 8 bases aligning to TRBD1. Trimming cost V 4 bases and J 6 bases; bases outside gene matches: 10. The CDR3 contains 15 residues. Germline assignment: CDR1 SGHDT and CDR2 YYEEEE.

This rearrangement joins TRBV7-9 to TRBJ1-2; perhaps TRBD1 as D (5 bases). Germline V CDR1 and CDR2: SEHNR, FQNEAQ (reference sequence). This CDR3 is built from 14 residues. Trimming left V 7 bases short and J 5 bases short, with 17 bases between. CDR3 bases: TGTGCCAGCACCTCAGGGATCCAAATTTATGGCTACACCTTC. Protein product: CASTSGIQIYGYTF.

The sample holds a few counts of this clone. The chain recombines TRBV10-3 with TRBJ2-1, with a tentative D call TRBD1 (5 bases). Trimming left V 4 bases short and J 2 bases short, with 6 bases between. Germline CDR1 is ENHRY and CDR2 is SYGVKD. This CDR3 has 13 amino acids. CDR3 coding DNA: TGTGCCATCAGTGGGGGCACCTACAATGAGCAGTTCTTC. This translates into CAISGGTYNEQFF.